What follows are 10 T cell receptor beta chains derived from one specimen sequenced in a study of blood T cell repertoires in COVID-19 (dated by TCRdb to about 2020). Library preparation employed the immunoSEQ multiplex PCR assay. TCRdb took over this immuneACCESS table, retaining in-frame rearrangements with V and J assigned. Such tables are incomplete; in checked studies, under half of the missing clones stem from an unresolved V gene, and the remainder is unexplained. A total of 30,000 or so clones appear in this sample, 83% of them only once. The ten largest clones represent 3% to 4% of the sample. Specimen: peripheral blood. All receptors come from a man aged 50 or older with acute or convalescent COVID-19.

The table lists this clone with a few counts. The chain is built from TRBV4-1 and TRBJ2-7, with 7 bases matching TRBD1. The CDR3 totals 13 residues. Germline CDR1 is MGHRA and CDR2 is YSYEKL. The V and J ends lost 4 bases and 3 bases, in that order; junction bases with no gene match: 3. Here the CDR3 reads CASSPTGLYEQYF. DNA for the CDR3: TGCGCCAGCAGCCCGACAGGGCTCTACGAGCAGTACTTC.

This clone was seen only a few times. The chain joins TRBV28 to TRBJ1-3; weak D call: TRBD1 (6 bases). CDR1 is MDHEN, CDR2 SYDVKM, per germline. The ends were cut back, 6 bases at V and 4 bases at J, with 16 bases in the middle. The CDR3 spans 15 residues. The CDR3, as DNA: TGTGCCAGCAGCCGAAACAGGGCTTACGGAAACACCATATATTTT. It specifies CASSRNRAYGNTIYF. Drawing the rest from reference TRBV28 and TRBJ1-3, the complete variable domain is DVKVTQSSRYLVKRTGEKVFLECVQDMDHENMFWYRQDPGLGLRLIYFSYDVKMKEKGDIPEGYSVSREKKERFSLILESASTNQTSMYLCASSRNRAYGNTIYFGEGSWLTVV.

CDR3 loop: CASRRGTSRAKNIQYF. The CDR3 DNA is TGTGCCAGCAGGAGAGGGACTAGCAGAGCCAAAAACATTCAGTACTTC. J is TRBJ2-4 and V is TRBV2; 9 positions match TRBD2. J was trimmed by 0 bases and V by 6 bases; bases with no gene match: 6. The germline gives CDR1 SNHLY, CDR2 FYNNEI. CDR3 size: 16 residues.

V and J are TRBV6-6 and TRBJ2-5, with 11 bases that match TRBD2. The CDR3 runs to 16 residues. Looked up from germline, CDR1 is MNHNY and CDR2 is SVGAGI (reference sequence). The V gene end was trimmed by 3 bases and the J gene end by 4 bases; junction bases not matched to a gene: 7. The CDR3 DNA sequence: TGTGCCAGCAGTTATAATATAGCGGGGGGGGTAGAGACCCAGTACTTC. Translating gives CASSYNIAGGVETQYF.

The V call is TRBV9, the J call TRBJ1-2, with D unclear. The V end was cut by 7 bases, the J end by 7 bases, with 14 bases between. The germline V gene has CDR1 SGDLS and CDR2 YYNGEE. The CDR3 loop spans 12 amino acids. CDR3 DNA: TGTGCCAGCCATTCCGGGGTGCGTGGCTACACCTTC. This translates into CASHSGVRGYTF.

By proportion, this clone is medium-sized. This chain joins TRBV13 and TRBJ2-6; 16 bases fit TRBD2. V dropped 6 bases and J dropped 2; count of bases not matched to a gene: 10. From germline, CDR1 is PRHDT and CDR2 FYEKMQ (reference sequence). This CDR3 comprises 20 residues. CDR3 region: CASSESGLAGGPPGANVLTF. The CDR3 nucleotides are TGTGCCAGCAGTGAATCGGGACTAGCGGGGGGGCCCCCTGGGGCCAACGTCCTGACTTTC.

The chain uses TRBV28 and TRBJ1-2; D is perhaps TRBD1 (5 bases). Trimming removed 8 bases from V and 2 bases from J, with 12 bases in between. The CDR3 covers 13 residues. Germline V gene lookup returns CDR1 MDHEN and CDR2 SYDVKM. The CDR3 DNA reads as TGTGCCAGCTCCGGGGGACTGAACTATGGCTACACCTTC. Translation: CASSGGLNYGYTF.

The chain carries TRBV15 and TRBJ1-1, with 8 bases that match TRBD1. Germline V gene lookup returns CDR1 LNHNV and CDR2 YYDKDF (reference sequence). The CDR3 consists of 15 residues. J was trimmed by 1 base and V by 4 bases; bases with no gene match: 5. CDR3 residues: CATSIWTGTNTEAFF. CDR3 DNA sequence: TGTGCCACCAGCATCTGGACAGGGACGAACACTGAAGCTTTCTTT.

This clone has only one observation. The chain uses TRBV20-1 and TRBJ2-1; 7 bases are a match to TRBD2. V gave up 3 bases and J gave up 3 bases; unmatched junction bases: 11. Germline values: CDR1 DFQATT, CDR2 SNEGSKA (reference sequence). The CDR3 is made up of 16 amino acids. This chain's CDR3 is CSASLWEGGIYNEQFF. The CDR3 DNA reads as TGCAGTGCTAGTCTATGGGAGGGAGGGATCTACAATGAGCAGTTCTTC.

The J gene is TRBJ1-4, the V gene TRBV7-9; 7 nucleotides match TRBD1. Germline V lookup: CDR1 SEHNR, CDR2 FQNEAQ (reference sequence). The CDR3 is 12 amino acids. V was clipped by 1 base and J by 11 bases; unmatched bases: 1. CDR3 amino acids: CASSLDRGKLFF. CDR3 sequence (DNA): TGTGCCAGCAGCTTAGACAGGGGCAAACTGTTTTTT. The full variable domain, its missing parts supplied by reference TRBV7-9 and TRBJ1-4, is DTGVSQNPRHKITKRGQNVTFRCDPISEHNRLYWYRQTLGQGPEFLTYFQNEAQLEKSRLLSDRFSAERPKGSFSTLEIQRTEQGDSAMYLCASSLDRGKLFFGSGTQLSVL.